This T cell receptor (beta chain) comes out of a study of cytomegalovirus exposure and HLA in healthy donors. Study findings and constraints: The availability of immune exposure information extended only to CMV serostatus. As a later analysis showed, a missense DCLRE1C variant was linked to trimming of TCR beta V- and J-genes.

Germline V gives CDR1 LNHNV, CDR2 YYDKDF (reference sequence). Trimming shortened V by 6 bases and J by 2 bases, and 21 bases separated the two germline ends. This CDR3 region has 17 residues. PCR primers comprised 60 Vbeta and 13 Jbeta primers. Only in-frame clones appear in the TCRdb table, and some are missing; sequencing was by immunoSEQ multiplex PCR. The profile covers around 140,000 clones, with around 82% appearing a single time and 2% to 3% taken by the ten largest. Note on this clone: As yet, its antigen is unknown.

The chain carries TRBV15 and TRBJ2-3; a possible D gene is TRBD1 (6 bases). This receptor was taken from a man in his forties or fifties in good health and CMV-seronegative. Sample: PBMCs. The CDR3 nucleotides are TGTGCCACCAGGAACCTAAAGGACAGAAGCCCCACAGATACGCAGTATTTT. Its protein is CATRNLKDRSPTDTQYF. Filled out from reference TRBV15 and TRBJ2-3, the complete variable domain reads DAMVIQNPRYQVTQFGKPVTLSCSQTLNHNVMYWYQQKSSQAPKLLFHYYDKDFNNEADTPDNFQSRRPNTSFCFLDIRSPGLGDTAMYLCATRNLKDRSPTDTQYFGPGTRLTVL.